This TCR beta chain was sequenced for a study of glioma-infiltrating T cells. Overall study results and limits: Very few CDR3 sequences were shared between tissue and blood. Gliomas, especially low-grade, showed above-expected tissue-blood divergence; non-neoplastic patients showed below.

Germline CDR1 and CDR2: SQVTM and ANQGSEA. The CDR3 contains 14 residues. The trim removed 3 bases at V and 4 bases at J, leaving 6 bases unmatched. Using RNA template, CDR3s of TCR alpha and beta were amplified with iRepertoire arm-PCR. Tissue mRNA or PBMC total RNA, roughly 85-450 ng, went into one-step reverse transcription and amplification. TCRdb reprocessed the multiplex PCR reads via MiXCR and lists one record per CDR3 protein. The data contain approximately 120,000 distinct CDR3 sequences, less than 30% of them singletons. A note on this clonotype: Antigen specificity is unknown.

This clonotype was obtained from a human donor with low-grade glioma or glioblastoma, undergoing nonglioma brain surgery, or in good health (not recorded which). The chain joins TRBV29-1 to TRBJ2-7; 10 bases line up with TRBD1. The sequenced sample was glioma tissue, nonneoplastic brain tissue, or PBMCs (not recorded which). This CDR3 reads CSVEIGTGDYEQYF. The CDR3 DNA sequence: TGCAGCGTTGAGATCGGGACAGGGGATTACGAGCAGTACTTC.